These 32 T cell receptor beta chains share one sample of origin, sequenced in a study of CXCR3-negative and CXCR3-positive naive CD8 T cells. Through 5' RACE with UMI labels, the TRB cDNA libraries were prepared. Reprocessing the 5' RACE reads, TCRdb reports a single entry for every CDR3 protein and omits DNA. The data include 70,000 to 95,000 distinct CDR3 sequences; the top ten clones carry approximately 1.5%. Sequences were obtained from naive CXCR3- CD8+ T cells from blood. Subset here: CD45RO-CCR7+CD27+CD95- naive CD8+ T cells lacking CXCR3 (TNR3-). These TCRs come from a human donor in good health. Some clones in this sample may be carry-over from other donors' samples.

The chain has TRBV29-1 and TRBJ2-7. Germline-derived CDR1 and CDR2 are SQVTM and ANQGSEA. This CDR3 region has 12 residues. This CDR3 is CSVDTASYEQYF.

V is TRBV29-1 and J is TRBJ1-2. The CDR3 runs 12 residues. Germline V lookup: CDR1 SQVTM, CDR2 ANQGSEA. This chain's CDR3 is CSVVAGSYGYTF.

The chain joins TRBV7-9 to TRBJ2-3. The length of the CDR3 is 12 residues. The germline V gene has CDR1 SEHNR and CDR2 FQNEAQ (reference sequence). CDR3 sequence: CASSLPGDTQYF. Supplemented by reference TRBV7-9 and TRBJ2-3, the full variable domain reads DTGVSQNPRHKITKRGQNVTFRCDPISEHNRLYWYRQTLGQGPEFLTYFQNEAQLEKSRLLSDRFSAERPKGSFSTLEIQRTEQGDSAMYLCASSLPGDTQYFGPGTRLTVL.

The J gene is TRBJ2-5, the V gene TRBV27; no DNA is available, so the TRBD2 call from TCRdb remains unchecked. Germline values: CDR1 MNHEY, CDR2 SMNVEV (reference sequence). The CDR3 length is 15 residues. This CDR3 is CASSLLAGGPETQYF.

V and J are TRBV19 and TRBJ2-1; lacking DNA, the TRBD2 call made by TCRdb goes unchecked. The length of the CDR3 is 18 residues. CDR1 and CDR2 (germline): LNHDA, SQIVND (reference sequence). CDR3 in amino acids: CASSLRTSGGSPLYEQFF. The whole variable domain, filled in from reference TRBV19 and TRBJ2-1, reads DGGITQSPKYLFRKEGQNVTLSCEQNLNHDAMYWYRQDPGQGLRLIYYSQIVNDFQKGDIAEGYSVSREKKESFPLTVTSAQKNPTAFYLCASSLRTSGGSPLYEQFFGPGTRLTVL.

The chain joins TRBV29-1 to TRBJ2-7; without DNA, the TCRdb call of TRBD2 cannot be checked. The CDR3 consists of 12 residues. Looked up from germline, CDR1 is SQVTM and CDR2 is ANQGSEA. The CDR3 reads CGVRLDGPEQYF.

The chain employs TRBV7-3 and TRBJ2-7; the TCRdb D gene call, TRBD1, has no DNA to confirm it. CDR1 and CDR2 from the germline V gene are SGHTA and FQGTGA. There are 15 residues in the CDR3. CDR3 amino acids: CASSLTGGHLYEQYF.

This chain uses TRBV12-3 or TRBV12-4 with TRBJ2-5; lacking DNA, the TRBD2 call made by TCRdb goes unchecked. The CDR3 runs 14 residues. The CDR3 sequence: CASSPRVGQETQYF.

The V call is TRBV7-9, the J call TRBJ1-2; the TCRdb D gene call, TRBD1, has no DNA to confirm it. This CDR3 region has 15 residues. Germline CDR1 and CDR2: SEHNR and FQNEAQ (reference sequence). The CDR3 region is CASSLRDRSNYGYTF.

This sequence joins TRBV13 and TRBJ2-3; no DNA is available, so the TRBD1 call from TCRdb remains unchecked. The CDR3 covers 16 residues. From germline, CDR1 is PRHDT and CDR2 FYEKMQ (reference sequence). This CDR3 reads CASSLMGEGNADTQYF. Complete variable domain (other parts from reference TRBV13 and TRBJ2-3): AAGVIQSPRHLIKEKRETATLKCYPIPRHDTVYWYQQGPGQDPQFLISFYEKMQSDKGSIPDRFSAQQFSDYHSELNMSSLELGDSALYFCASSLMGEGNADTQYFGPGTRLTVL.

This sequence joins TRBV23-1 and TRBJ2-6; TCRdb designates TRBD1, a call that cannot be tested without DNA. TRBV23-1 is reported as an ORF; its role is uncertain. This CDR3 spans 15 amino acids. The CDR3 region is CASSPGDRRANVLTF.

This chain joins TRBV7-9 and TRBJ2-3. Per the germline V gene, CDR1 is SEHNR and CDR2 is FQNEAQ (reference sequence). CDR3 length equals 14 residues. The chain's CDR3 is CASSLRTSGDTQYF.

The chain recombines TRBV7-3 with TRBJ2-1; TCRdb's assignment of TRBD1 cannot be checked, as there is no DNA. This CDR3 spans 14 amino acids. In germline, CDR1 is SGHTA, CDR2 FQGTGA. CDR3 protein: CASSLPGTGNEQFF.

The chain joins TRBV4-2 to TRBJ2-7. Germline CDR1 is LGHNA and CDR2 is YNFKEQ. This CDR3 comprises 14 residues. The CDR3 reads CASSQEQRSYEQYF.

V gene TRBV7-3 combines with J gene TRBJ2-1; the TRBD1 assignment by TCRdb is unverifiable without DNA. This CDR3 is 16 amino acids long. Germline values: CDR1 SGHTA, CDR2 FQGTGA. CDR3 residues: CASSLPGGPRHNEQFF.

The V gene is TRBV5-6, the J gene TRBJ2-7; as DNA is missing, the TRBD1 call by TCRdb cannot be tested. CDR3 size: 13 residues. Germline V gene sequence: CDR1 SGHDT, CDR2 YYEEEE. CDR3 sequence reads: CASSLYTGTEQYF. The full variable domain, completed using reference TRBV5-6 and TRBJ2-7, is DAGVTQSPTHLIKTRGQQVTLRCSPKSGHDTVSWYQQALGQGPQFIFQYYEEEERQRGNFPDRFSGHQFPNYSSELNVNALLLGDSALYLCASSLYTGTEQYFGPGTRLTVT.

V and J are TRBV29-1 and TRBJ2-7. The CDR3 has 13 residues. Germline V gives CDR1 SQVTM, CDR2 ANQGSEA. Here the CDR3 reads CSVEDHQSYEQYF.

The J gene is TRBJ1-4, the V gene TRBV29-1; the D call from TCRdb, TRBD1, cannot be confirmed without DNA. Germline CDR1 SQVTM, CDR2 ANQGSEA. This CDR3 comprises 11 residues. The CDR3 here is CSAEREEKLFF.

V is TRBV4-3 and J is TRBJ1-1. Per germline, CDR1 LGHNA and CDR2 YSLEER. CDR3 length: 12 residues. The CDR3 loop is CASSQDYTEAFF.

This chain joins TRBV28 and TRBJ2-2; without DNA, the TCRdb call of TRBD1 cannot be checked. The germline gives CDR1 MDHEN, CDR2 SYDVKM. The CDR3 loop spans 15 amino acids. This chain's CDR3 is CASSFYRQGAGELFF.

The CDR3 here is CASVGGYEQYF. The chain employs TRBV28 and TRBJ2-7; the D call of TRBD2 rests on TCRdb alone, since no DNA is present to check it. Looked up from germline, CDR1 is MDHEN and CDR2 is SYDVKM. The CDR3 length is 11 residues.

This rearrangement joins TRBV20-1 to TRBJ2-7; TCRdb designates TRBD1, a call that cannot be tested without DNA. Looked up from germline, CDR1 is DFQATT and CDR2 is SNEGSKA (reference sequence). There are 15 residues in the CDR3. The CDR3 region is CSARANRDNSYEQYF.

The V call is TRBV7-2, the J call TRBJ1-3. Germline loops: CDR1 SGHTA, CDR2 FQGNSA. This CDR3 contains 15 residues. CDR3 sequence reads: CASSLDPSSGNTIYF.

The chain links TRBV28 to TRBJ2-5; TCRdb selects TRBD1, and the lack of DNA leaves this call unchecked. CDR1 and CDR2 (germline): MDHEN, SYDVKM. The CDR3 is 15 amino acids. CDR3 residues: CASSQPTGGVETQYF. Looking up the rest from reference TRBV28 and TRBJ2-5 gives the full variable domain: DVKVTQSSRYLVKRTGEKVFLECVQDMDHENMFWYRQDPGLGLRLIYFSYDVKMKEKGDIPEGYSVSREKKERFSLILESASTNQTSMYLCASSQPTGGVETQYFGPGTRLLVL.

The chain carries TRBV6-5 and TRBJ2-3. Germline CDR1 reads MNHEY; CDR2 reads SVGAGI. This CDR3 contains 13 residues. The chain's CDR3 is CASSYTRTDTQYF.

This chain joins TRBV3-1 and TRBJ2-7; TCRdb lists TRBD1, though no DNA is available to test this call. Germline loops: CDR1 LGHDT, CDR2 YNNKEL (reference sequence). The CDR3 is made up of 12 amino acids. The CDR3 protein is CASSQWDSEQYF.

This chain links TRBV7-9 with TRBJ2-5; TCRdb gives TRBD2 as the D gene, but with no DNA this cannot be confirmed. Germline V lookup: CDR1 SEHNR, CDR2 FQNEAQ (reference sequence). The CDR3 covers 18 residues. This chain's CDR3 is CASSRGRGQGLDQETQYF.

V and J are TRBV7-3 and TRBJ2-1; no DNA is available, so the TRBD1 call from TCRdb remains unchecked. The germline gives CDR1 SGHTA, CDR2 FQGTGA. The CDR3 is 14 residues long. CDR3 sequence reads: CASSLLTGNDEQFF.

J is TRBJ2-7 and V is TRBV29-1; TCRdb selects TRBD1, and the lack of DNA leaves this call unchecked. Germline values: CDR1 SQVTM, CDR2 ANQGSEA. There are 14 residues in the CDR3. The CDR3 region is CSGRGDGGTGVQYF.

The V gene is TRBV5-1, the J gene TRBJ2-1; TCRdb gives TRBD2 as the D gene, but with no DNA this cannot be confirmed. The CDR3 is 12 amino acids. In germline, CDR1 is SGHRS, CDR2 YFSETQ. This chain's CDR3 is CASRLGGVEQFF. The full variable domain, rest sourced from reference TRBV5-1 and TRBJ2-1, is KAGVTQTPRYLIKTRGQQVTLSCSPISGHRSVSWYQQTPGQGLQFLFEYFSETQRNKGNFPGRFSGRQFSNSRSEMNVSTLELGDSALYLCASRLGGVEQFFGPGTRLTVL.

The V and J genes are TRBV29-1 and TRBJ2-2; TCRdb outputs TRBD1, but without DNA this stays unchecked. The CDR3 spans 17 residues. From germline, CDR1 is SQVTM and CDR2 ANQGSEA. This CDR3 is CSVELRETGGFTGELFF.

V gene TRBV29-1 combines with J gene TRBJ2-7. Germline loops: CDR1 SQVTM, CDR2 ANQGSEA. The CDR3 sequence is 11 residues long. CDR3 loop: CSVVSGYEQYF.